What follows are 8 T cell receptor beta chains derived from one specimen sequenced in a study of cytomegalovirus exposure and HLA in healthy donors (dated by TCRdb to about 2017). Library generation was performed with the immunoSEQ multiplex PCR assay. For the multiplex PCR, a mixture combining 60 forward primers for TCR Vbeta segments and 13 reverse primers for TCR Jbeta segments was used. This is the immuneACCESS table as TCRdb keeps it, with only in-frame sequences that have V and J called. A part of the clones is gone; compared with another copy, unresolved V genes explain less than half, and the rest is unexplained. The sample yields about 150,000 clones; roughly three quarters were counted once. Around 7% of the sample rests with the top ten. The specimen sequenced was PBMCs. All receptors come from a woman between 35 and 50 years old in good health and CMV-seropositive.

This clone occurred a few times. The chain has TRBV25-1 and TRBJ1-2; D is possibly TRBD1 (5 bases). From germline, CDR1 is MGHDK and CDR2 SYGVNS. V shed 0 bases and J shed 8 bases, with 13 bases lying between them. This CDR3 is built from 14 residues. The CDR3 DNA reads TGTGCCAGCAGTGAATACGGGACTTCGGGGGGCTACACCTTC. This sequence encodes CASSEYGTSGGYTF.

The chain couples TRBV18 to TRBJ1-1; D not certain. Germline CDR1 KGHSH, CDR2 LQKENI. Trimming shortened V by 6 bases and J by 6 bases, and 11 bases separated the two germline ends. The CDR3 consists of 12 residues. The CDR3 nucleotides read TGTGCCAGCTCCATTAAAGGAGCTGAAGCTTTCTTT. Translation: CASSIKGAEAFF. Full variable domain (remainder filled in from reference TRBV18 and TRBJ1-1): NAGVMQNPRHLVRRRGQEARLRCSPMKGHSHVYWYRQLPEEGLKFMVYLQKENIIDESGMPKERFSAEFPKEGPSILRIQQVVRGDSAAYFCASSIKGAEAFFGQGTRLTVV.

The V and J genes are TRBV11-2 and TRBJ2-1; 7 bases are shared with TRBD1. V lost 4 bases and J lost 3; bases outside the gene matches: 9. The germline V gene has CDR1 SGHAT and CDR2 FQNNGV. The CDR3 has 16 amino acids. Here the CDR3 DNA reads TGTGCCAGCAGCTCAGGGGACAGCTCTTTCTACAATGAGCAGTTCTTC. Protein: CASSSGDSSFYNEQFF.

This rearrangement joins TRBV4-2 to TRBJ2-2; no reliable D call. Germline CDR1 is LGHNA and CDR2 is YNFKEQ. The V end was cut by 5 bases, the J end by 7 bases, with 5 bases between. The CDR3 has 11 residues. The CDR3, as DNA: TGTGCCAGCAGCGAGGTCGGGGAGCTGTTTTTT. Its translation is CASSEVGELFF.

This clone was recorded only once. J is TRBJ1-3 and V is TRBV25-1; D may be TRBD1 (6 bases). Trimming left V 8 bases short and J 4 bases short, with 6 bases between. This CDR3 comprises 11 residues. From germline, CDR1 is MGHDK and CDR2 SYGVNS. The CDR3 reads CASGQGNTIYF. For the CDR3, the DNA is TGTGCCAGCGGACAGGGAAACACCATATATTTT. Full variable domain (outside the CDR3, taken from reference TRBV25-1 and TRBJ1-3): EADIYQTPRYLVIGTGKKITLECSQTMGHDKMYWYQQDPGMELHLIHYSYGVNSTEKGDLSSESTVSRIRTEHFPLTLESARPSHTSQYLCASGQGNTIYFGEGSWLTVV.

The table lists this clone with a few counts. The chain employs TRBV5-1 and TRBJ2-7; unclear D gene. Germline CDR1 SGHRS, CDR2 YFSETQ. This CDR3 comprises 14 residues. Trimming left V 0 bases short and J 2 bases short, with 9 bases between. The DNA for the CDR3 is TGCGCCAGCAGCTTGGACACATACCCCTACGAGCAGTACTTC. Its translation is CASSLDTYPYEQYF.

The rearrangement uses TRBV6-1 and TRBJ1-6, with 7 bases that match TRBD1. Germline CDR1 and CDR2: MNHNS and SASEGT. The V gene end was trimmed by 6 bases and the J gene end by 4 bases; junction bases not matched to a gene: 0. CDR3 length: 13 amino acids. The CDR3 is CASRGQYNSPLHF. CDR3 bases: TGTGCCAGCAGGGGACAGTATAATTCACCCCTCCACTTT.

The J gene is TRBJ1-3, the V gene TRBV5-6; no definite D call. V was trimmed by 0 bases and J by 0 bases, leaving 13 bases between them. In germline, CDR1 is SGHDT, CDR2 YYEEEE. CDR3 length equals 17 residues. DNA of the CDR3: TGTGCCAGCAGCTTGGGAATCATTGGGCGCTCTGGAAACACCATATATTTT. Translation gives CASSLGIIGRSGNTIYF.